A selection of T cell receptor beta chains follows, all from one sample in a study of Tregs in tolerant kidney transplant recipients. Here immunoSEQ multiplex PCR was the method, and the copy in TCRdb shows in-frame clones only, minus some. The sample includes some 240,000 clones, about 80% seen only once; the top ten take 0.64%. Sequencing was performed on CD4+ T cells from blood. Receptor source: a human donor in good health. CDR3s include the opening cysteine and the closing phenylalanine or tryptophan.

CASSLGNYEQYF,TRBJ2-7,TRBV5-1
CASSGRLGGYTF,TRBJ1-2,TRBV6-1
CASSLGGPSGLNEQFF,TRBJ2-1,TRBV5-4
CASSSGINTEAFF,TRBJ1-1,TRBV7-2
CASSPTSWLANEQFF,TRBJ2-1,TRBV19
CASGAVLQETQYF,TRBJ2-5,TRBV5-1
CASSLAGLRTDTQYF,TRBJ2-3,TRBV7-9
CASRRPRTETSVHEQYF,TRBJ2-7,TRBV7-2
CASTTGGGQPQHF,TRBJ1-5,TRBV6-5
CASSLGISGNTIYF,TRBJ1-3,TRBV7-6
CASTYVNEGKPQHF,TRBJ1-5,TRBV6-1
CASSLDRRGTEAFF,TRBJ1-1,TRBV5-1
CASRPMGSLNEKLFF,TRBJ1-4,TRBV6-5
CASSMAGDNTDTQYF,TRBJ2-3,TRBV19
CASSYFRGAVYGYTF,TRBJ1-2,TRBV6-5
CASRTIADTQYF,TRBJ2-3,TRBV2
CASTLSPGGYEQYF,TRBJ2-7,TRBV5-1
CASSSRRSTDTQYF,TRBJ2-3,TRBV5-1
CASSLVGRMNTEAFF,TRBJ1-1,TRBV5-4
CASSYAGEKLFF,TRBJ1-4,TRBV6-5
CASGPPGQGTYNEQFF,TRBJ2-1,TRBV6-7
CAWSRSVIEAFF,TRBJ1-1,TRBV30
CASSPAYGTDTQYF,TRBJ2-3,TRBV5-1
CASNGQGAGELFF,TRBJ2-2,TRBV2
CASSFGGWGGNEQFF,TRBJ2-1,TRBV5-1